Below, 21 T cell receptor beta chains from the same sample are listed, as sequenced in a study of early T cells in non-severe SARS-CoV-2 infection. TCRdb passed the 5' RACE reads through MiXCR, listing each CDR3 protein once. The profile shows 90,000 to 120,000 distinct CDR3 sequences, 11% of them singletons. The specimen sequenced was whole blood. The receptors here all came from an adult who was a healthcare worker with PCR-confirmed SARS-CoV-2 infection or an uninfected control (not recorded which).

This clonotype has at least ten counts. This chain connects TRBV18 to TRBJ1-5, with D hard to call. Trimming left V 3 bases short and J 5 bases short, with 11 bases between. Germline V gives CDR1 KGHSH, CDR2 LQKENI. CDR3 length: 14 amino acids. CDR3 amino acids: CASSPAGRDQPQHF. The CDR3 DNA is TGTGCCAGCTCACCCGCAGGACGAGATCAGCCCCAGCATTTT. Variable domain in full (rest from reference TRBV18 and TRBJ1-5): NAGVMQNPRHLVRRRGQEARLRCSPMKGHSHVYWYRQLPEEGLKFMVYLQKENIIDESGMPKERFSAEFPKEGPSILRIQQVVRGDSAAYFCASSPAGRDQPQHFGDGTRLSIL.

This clonotype was found many times. The gene calls are TRBV6-1 and TRBJ2-5, with D unclear. The germline gives CDR1 MNHNS, CDR2 SASEGT. The CDR3 spans 15 residues. V dropped 1 base and J dropped 4 bases, with 13 bases sitting between them. CDR3 nucleotide sequence: TGTGCCAGCAGTGAAGAAGCCGGATCAGGAGAGACCCAGTACTTC. It codes for CASSEEAGSGETQYF.

The chain carries TRBV5-5 and TRBJ1-6; D gene unclear. V was shortened by 0 bases and J by 5 bases, with 6 bases between the two germline ends. Per germline, CDR1 SGHKS and CDR2 YYEKEE (reference sequence). This CDR3 has 14 residues. The CDR3 protein is CASSLEGDNSPLHF. The CDR3 DNA reads TGTGCCAGCAGCTTGGAAGGTGATAATTCACCCCTCCACTTT.

V is TRBV10-3 and J is TRBJ1-5; D might be TRBD1 (6 bases). Germline lookup yields CDR1 ENHRY and CDR2 SYGVKD. Trimming stripped 3 bases from V and 1 base from J, with 7 bases between. This CDR3 contains 14 residues. The CDR3 is CAISDGGSNQPQHF. The CDR3 coding sequence is TGTGCCATCAGTGACGGGGGCAGCAATCAGCCCCAGCATTTT.

CDR3 DNA: TGCGCCAGCGGCCCCCGGACTAGAATCACAGATACGCAGTATTTT. Residues: CASGPRTRITDTQYF. The chain joins TRBV5-1 to TRBJ2-3; 7 nucleotides line up with TRBD2. The ends lost 7 bases at V and 2 bases at J; junction bases unmatched: 10. CDR1 and CDR2 from the germline V gene are SGHRS and YFSETQ. The CDR3 is made up of 15 amino acids.

This clonotype has just a few counts. The gene calls are TRBV6-5 and TRBJ2-7, with 10 positions matching TRBD2. V dropped 0 bases and J dropped 6; count of bases not matched to a gene: 8. There are 16 residues in the CDR3. Germline V gene lookup returns CDR1 MNHEY and CDR2 SVGAGI. This CDR3 is CASSYSRSGRAGEQYF. CDR3 coding DNA: TGTGCCAGCAGTTACTCGCGAAGCGGGAGGGCGGGCGAGCAGTACTTC.

The V and J genes are TRBV15 and TRBJ2-7; D is unresolved. The germline gives CDR1 LNHNV, CDR2 YYDKDF (reference sequence). The CDR3 extends over 14 amino acids. V lost 2 bases, J lost 5 bases, and 13 bases lay in between. CDR3 DNA: TGTGCCACCAGCAGATATAGATCGTGGGACGAGCAGTACTTC. Its translation is CATSRYRSWDEQYF.

This clonotype has just one count. An end of the junction differs from the germline gene, which may be a read error. The chain recombines TRBV28 with TRBJ1-2; D remains unclear. CDR3 length equals 13 residues. Germline lookup yields CDR1 MDHEN and CDR2 SYDVKM. The CDR3 is CANSAPTEYGYTF. Here the CDR3 DNA reads TGTGCCAACAGTGCCCCGACGGAGTATGGCTACACCTTC.

This clonotype has only a few counts. The V call is TRBV28, the J call TRBJ1-2; 7 positions agree with TRBD1. The germline CDR1 and CDR2 sequences are MDHEN and SYDVKM. The CDR3 has 15 residues. With 6 bases clipped from V and 6 bases from J, the junction kept 13 bases outside the gene matches. Here the CDR3 reads CASRVIVGRGDGYTF. The CDR3 region has the DNA TGTGCCAGCAGGGTCATAGTAGGCAGGGGGGATGGCTACACCTTC.

The gene calls are TRBV18 and TRBJ1-2; 11 positions match TRBD1. Germline-derived CDR1 and CDR2 are KGHSH and LQKENI. The CDR3 is 16 amino acids. Trimming removed 3 bases from V and 7 bases from J; junction bases left unmatched: 10. This CDR3 is CASSPWTGGLTGGYTF. The CDR3 nucleotides read TGTGCCAGCTCACCGTGGACAGGGGGCCTAACGGGTGGCTACACCTTC.

The V call is TRBV20-1, the J call TRBJ2-5; maybe TRBD2 (5 bases). Germline V gene lookup returns CDR1 DFQATT and CDR2 SNEGSKA (reference sequence). This CDR3 is built from 16 residues. V gave up 0 bases and J gave up 1 base, with 15 bases separating them. The CDR3 protein is CSARDPVSAGQETQYF. The DNA of the CDR3 is TGCAGTGCTAGAGATCCAGTTTCGGCGGGCCAAGAGACCCAGTACTTC.

The table lists this clonotype with a few counts. This sequence joins TRBV29-1 and TRBJ2-7; perhaps D is TRBD1 or TRBD2 (5 bases each). Trimming took 3 bases from V and 1 from J, leaving 13 bases between them. Germline V gives CDR1 SQVTM, CDR2 ANQGSEA. The CDR3 is 14 amino acids. CDR3 amino acids: CSVEGDPTSYEQYF. DNA for the CDR3: TGCAGCGTTGAGGGGGATCCCACATCCTACGAGCAGTACTTC.

This clonotype was counted only a few times. The rearrangement joins TRBV19 to TRBJ2-2, with 7 positions matching TRBD1. Germline lookup yields CDR1 LNHDA and CDR2 SQIVND (reference sequence). V shed 5 bases, J shed 1 base, and the junction held 1 base outside the gene matches. The CDR3 has 14 amino acids. The CDR3 nucleotides read TGTGCCAGTAGTGGACAGGTGAACACCGGGGAGCTGTTTTTT. Residues: CASSGQVNTGELFF.

This clonotype came up many times. The rearrangement uses TRBV28 and TRBJ2-5; D remains ambiguous. The V and J ends lost 11 bases and 1 base respectively, with 11 bases between them. This CDR3 contains 12 residues. Germline V gene lookup returns CDR1 MDHEN and CDR2 SYDVKM. This chain's CDR3 is CACGRVQETQYF. CDR3 sequence (DNA): TGTGCCTGCGGAAGGGTCCAAGAGACCCAGTACTTC.

The chain employs TRBV20-1 and TRBJ2-7, with 9 bases lining up with TRBD1. V lost 1 base to trimming and J lost 2 bases; unmatched junction nucleotides: 6. Germline lookup yields CDR1 DFQATT and CDR2 SNEGSKA (reference sequence). This CDR3 has 15 amino acids. DNA for the CDR3: TGCAGTGCTAGAGGCCCCGGGGACAGGGCCTACGAGCAGTACTTC. Translating it yields CSARGPGDRAYEQYF.

There are many counts of this clonotype. V and J are TRBV5-1 and TRBJ2-7; D remains unclear. The CDR3 covers 12 residues. Trimming stripped 5 bases from V and 2 bases from J, with 8 bases between. Germline V CDR1 and CDR2: SGHRS, YFSETQ. CDR3 DNA: TGCGCCAGCAGGAGCGACACCTACGAGCAGTACTTC. Residues: CASRSDTYEQYF.

Ten or more counts support this clonotype. The V gene is TRBV7-2, the J gene TRBJ2-2, with TRBD2 matching 12 bases. Trimming cost V 1 base and J 2 bases; bases outside gene matches: 5. The CDR3 runs to 18 residues. CDR1 is SGHTA, CDR2 FQGNSA, per germline. The CDR3 DNA is TGTGCCAGCAGCTTAGTGGCTAGCGGGAGGGCTAACACCGGGGAGCTGTTTTTT. Its translation: CASSLVASGRANTGELFF.

A few counts support this clonotype. V usage is TRBV11-2 and J usage is TRBJ1-2; no firm D call. Germline CDR1 is SGHAT and CDR2 is FQNNGV. The CDR3 is 12 amino acids. The ends were cut back, 6 bases at V and 8 bases at J, with 13 bases in the middle. The CDR3 nucleotides are TGTGCCAGCAGTACCCTCAACTGGGGCTACACCTTC. Its protein is CASSTLNWGYTF.

The chain has TRBV20-1 and TRBJ1-5; D uncertain. V was cut by 5 bases and J by 5 bases, with 10 bases left in between. This CDR3 has 12 amino acids. The germline CDR1 and CDR2 sequences are DFQATT and SNEGSKA (reference sequence). The CDR3 region has the DNA TGCAGTGCTGGCGACTTAGATCAGCCCCAGCATTTT. It codes for CSAGDLDQPQHF.

A few counts support this clonotype. The chain recombines TRBV5-1 with TRBJ1-6, with 7 nucleotides matching TRBD1. This CDR3 spans 15 amino acids. From germline, CDR1 is SGHRS and CDR2 YFSETQ. V trimming: 4 bases; J trimming: 8 bases; junction bases outside the gene matches: 9. CDR3 nucleotide sequence: TGCGCCAGCAGCCTAAAAGATCAGGGGGATTCACCCCTCCACTTT. Translating it yields CASSLKDQGDSPLHF.

This rearrangement joins TRBV7-3 to TRBJ2-1; the D gene is possibly TRBD2 (6 bases). The CDR3 has 15 amino acids. The germline CDR1 and CDR2 sequences are SGHTA and FQGTGA. V was clipped by 5 bases and J by 1 base, with 12 bases between them. The CDR3 coding sequence is TGTGCCAGCAGCCCACGCGGGGATTCCTACAATGAGCAGTTCTTC. This sequence encodes CASSPRGDSYNEQFF.